This T cell receptor (beta chain) was identified during a study of blood T cells in healthy people across ages. This clonotype was recorded only once. Extractions gave at least 5 micrograms of total RNA per sample. Germline CDR1 reads SGHDT; CDR2 reads YYEEEE. Trimming at V came to 4 bases and at J to 9 bases, leaving 13 bases not matched to a gene. CDR3 length: 16 residues. Combining a sample-barcoded 5' primer with a J-beta primer mix, a second PCR ran for about 6 to 11 cycles. TCRdb ran MiXCR on the 5' RACE reads and lists one entry per CDR3 protein. The sample shows hundreds of thousands of distinct CDR3 sequences, under 70% of them seen only once.

This clonotype was sampled from a man aged 60 to 75 in good health. Sequencing was performed on blood. The rearrangement joins TRBV5-6 to TRBJ2-1; 10 bases are a match to TRBD2. In DNA form, the CDR3 reads TGTGCCAGCAGCCATCTGAGCGGGGGGGCGAGGGGTGAGCAGTTCTTC. Translating it yields CASSHLSGGARGEQFF.